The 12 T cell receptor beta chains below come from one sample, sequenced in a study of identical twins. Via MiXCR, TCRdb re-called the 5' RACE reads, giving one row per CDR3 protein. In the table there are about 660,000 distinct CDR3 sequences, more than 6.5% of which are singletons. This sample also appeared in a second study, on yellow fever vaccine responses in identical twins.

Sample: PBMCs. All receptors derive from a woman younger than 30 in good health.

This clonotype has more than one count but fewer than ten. The CDR3 DNA is TGCAGTGCTAGTATACCTAACAGCTGGAATGAGCAGTTCTTC. Translated, it gives CSASIPNSWNEQFF. The gene calls are TRBV20-1 and TRBJ2-1; D uncertain. Looked up from germline, CDR1 is DFQATT and CDR2 is SNEGSKA (reference sequence). V lost 3 bases, J lost 7 bases, and 16 bases lay in between. This CDR3 spans 14 amino acids.

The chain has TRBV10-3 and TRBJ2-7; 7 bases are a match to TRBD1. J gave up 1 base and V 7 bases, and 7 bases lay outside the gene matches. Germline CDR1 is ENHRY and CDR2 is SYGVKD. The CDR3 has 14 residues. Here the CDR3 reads CAIKRDSFSYEQYF. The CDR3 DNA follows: TGTGCCATCAAAAGGGACAGCTTTTCCTACGAGCAGTACTTC.

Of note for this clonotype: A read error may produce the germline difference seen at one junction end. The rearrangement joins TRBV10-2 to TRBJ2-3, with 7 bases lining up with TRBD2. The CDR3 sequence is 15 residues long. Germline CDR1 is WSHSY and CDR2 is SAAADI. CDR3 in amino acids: CDSRGGRASTDTQYF. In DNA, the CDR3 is TGCGACAGCAGAGGAGGGAGGGCTAGCACAGATACGCAGTATTTT.

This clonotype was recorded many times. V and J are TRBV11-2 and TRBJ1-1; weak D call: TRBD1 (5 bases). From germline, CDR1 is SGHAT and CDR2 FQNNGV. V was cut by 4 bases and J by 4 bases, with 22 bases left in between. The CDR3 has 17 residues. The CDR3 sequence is CASSSVVMSGQGTEAFF. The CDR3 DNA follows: TGTGCCAGCAGCTCCGTGGTGATGAGCGGGCAGGGCACTGAAGCTTTCTTT.

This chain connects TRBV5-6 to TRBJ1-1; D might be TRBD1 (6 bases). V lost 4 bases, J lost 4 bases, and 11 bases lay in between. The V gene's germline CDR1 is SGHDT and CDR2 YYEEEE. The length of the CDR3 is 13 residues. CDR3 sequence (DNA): TGTGCCAGCAGCCCGGGACATAGCACTGAAGCTTTCTTT. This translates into CASSPGHSTEAFF. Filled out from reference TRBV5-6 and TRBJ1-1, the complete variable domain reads DAGVTQSPTHLIKTRGQQVTLRCSPKSGHDTVSWYQQALGQGPQFIFQYYEEEERQRGNFPDRFSGHQFPNYSSELNVNALLLGDSALYLCASSPGHSTEAFFGQGTRLTVV.

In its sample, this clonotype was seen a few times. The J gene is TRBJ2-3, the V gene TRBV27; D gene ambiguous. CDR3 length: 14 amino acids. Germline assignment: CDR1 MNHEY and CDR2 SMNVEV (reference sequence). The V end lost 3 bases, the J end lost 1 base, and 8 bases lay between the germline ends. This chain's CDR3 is CASSFIKGTDTQYF. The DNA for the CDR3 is TGTGCCAGCAGTTTTATAAAAGGCACAGATACGCAGTATTTT.

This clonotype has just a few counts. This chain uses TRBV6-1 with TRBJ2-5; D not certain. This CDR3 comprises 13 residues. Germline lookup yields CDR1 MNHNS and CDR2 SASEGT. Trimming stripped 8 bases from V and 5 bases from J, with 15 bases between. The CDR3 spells CASSPTQRETQYF. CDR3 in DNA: TGTGCCAGCTCCCCGACCCAGAGGGAGACCCAGTACTTC.

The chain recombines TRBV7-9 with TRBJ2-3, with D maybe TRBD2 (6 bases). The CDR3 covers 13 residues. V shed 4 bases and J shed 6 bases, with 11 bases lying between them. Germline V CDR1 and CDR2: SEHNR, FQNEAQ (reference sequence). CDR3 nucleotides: TGTGCCAGCAGCTCCTCGGGGGAGGATACGCAGTATTTT. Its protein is CASSSSGEDTQYF.

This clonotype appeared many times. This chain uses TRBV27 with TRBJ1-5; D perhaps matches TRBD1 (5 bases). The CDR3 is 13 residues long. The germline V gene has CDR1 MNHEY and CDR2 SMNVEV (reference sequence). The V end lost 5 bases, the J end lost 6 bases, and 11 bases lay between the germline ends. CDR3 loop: CASSRREAQPQHF. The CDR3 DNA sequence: TGTGCCAGCAGTCGCAGGGAGGCTCAGCCCCAGCATTTT.

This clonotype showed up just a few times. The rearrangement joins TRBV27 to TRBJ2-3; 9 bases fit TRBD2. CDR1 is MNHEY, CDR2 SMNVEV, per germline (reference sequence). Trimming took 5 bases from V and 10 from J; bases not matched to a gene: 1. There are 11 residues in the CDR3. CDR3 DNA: TGTGCCAGCAGTGCGGGGGGGTCGCAGTATTTT. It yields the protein CASSAGGSQYF.

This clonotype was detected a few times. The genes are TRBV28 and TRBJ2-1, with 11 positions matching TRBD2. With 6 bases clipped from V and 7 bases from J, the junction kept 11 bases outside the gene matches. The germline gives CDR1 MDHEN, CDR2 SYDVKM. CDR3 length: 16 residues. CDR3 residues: CASSTPTSGDRNEQFF. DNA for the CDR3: TGTGCCAGCAGCACACCGACTAGCGGGGATCGGAATGAGCAGTTCTTC.

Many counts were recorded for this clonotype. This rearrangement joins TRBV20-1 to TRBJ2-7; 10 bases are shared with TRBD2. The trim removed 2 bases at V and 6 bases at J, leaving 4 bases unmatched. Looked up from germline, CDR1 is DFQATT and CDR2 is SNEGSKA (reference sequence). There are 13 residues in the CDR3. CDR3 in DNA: TGCAGTGCTAGACTAGCGGGGGTAAGCGAGCAGTACTTC. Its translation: CSARLAGVSEQYF.